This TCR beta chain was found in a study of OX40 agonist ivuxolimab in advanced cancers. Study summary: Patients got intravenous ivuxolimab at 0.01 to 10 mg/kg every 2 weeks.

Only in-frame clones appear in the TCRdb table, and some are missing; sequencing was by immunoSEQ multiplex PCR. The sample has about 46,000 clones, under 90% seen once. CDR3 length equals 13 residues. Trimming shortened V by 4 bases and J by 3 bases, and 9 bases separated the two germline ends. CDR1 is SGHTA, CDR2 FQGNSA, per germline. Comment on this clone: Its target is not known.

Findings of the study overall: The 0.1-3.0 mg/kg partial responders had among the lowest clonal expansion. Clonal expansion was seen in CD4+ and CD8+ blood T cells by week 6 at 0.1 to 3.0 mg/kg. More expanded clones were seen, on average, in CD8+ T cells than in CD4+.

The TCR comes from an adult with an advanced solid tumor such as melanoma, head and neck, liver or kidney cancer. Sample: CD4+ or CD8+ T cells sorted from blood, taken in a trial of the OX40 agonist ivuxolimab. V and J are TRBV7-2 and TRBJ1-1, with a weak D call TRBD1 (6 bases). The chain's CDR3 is CASSSRQDTEAFF. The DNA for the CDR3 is TGTGCCAGCAGCTCCCGACAGGACACTGAAGCTTTCTTT.